This TCR beta chain appears in the sequencing data of a study of HIV-infected patients and healthy controls. General study points: HIV+ repertoires were severely depleted of MAIT alpha-chain CDR3s, unlike healthy controls.

Alpha and beta constant-region primers primed reverse transcription of 500 to 550 ng RNA. Separate chain-specific third strand synthesis with multiplexing indices produced the alpha and beta libraries. TCRdb recomputed calls from the 5' RACE reads with MiXCR, one row per CDR3 protein. The data contain 15,000 to 20,000 distinct CDR3 sequences, 12% of them seen just once; the ten biggest clones take up 11%. No cell fractionation was done, so the repertoire covers all unsorted peripheral blood T cells. V lost 5 bases and J lost 2, with 14 bases in between. From germline, CDR1 is SGHTA and CDR2 FQGTGA. This CDR3 region has 15 residues. This clonotype was recorded at least ten times. Antigen: not known.

What was sequenced was blood. This sequence originates from an adult in good health. J is TRBJ2-3 and V is TRBV7-3, with D hard to call. The CDR3 sequence: CASSPTPKPTDTQYF. The CDR3 coding sequence is TGTGCCAGCAGCCCCACTCCTAAACCCACAGATACGCAGTATTTT.